The source of this T cell receptor beta chain is a study of T cell changes during pregnancy in multiple sclerosis. This CDR3 has 10 residues. CDR1 is ENHRY and CDR2 is SYGVKD in the germline V gene. Unmatched junction bases numbered 1, after V lost 10 bases and J lost 6 bases. TCRdb's table, derived via immunoSEQ multiplex PCR, lists solely in-frame clones and lacks some. Of around 31,000 clones listed, 85% to 95% are singletons. The sequence derives from a female donor with multiple sclerosis, enrolled in a pregnancy study. The chain combines TRBV10-3 with TRBJ2-3; 7 bases fit TRBD2. The sample was CD4+ T cells from peripheral blood mononuclear cells, taken in the first trimester of pregnancy. CDR3 sequence: CATGGDTQYF. The DNA of the CDR3 is TGTGCCACCGGGGGGGATACGCAGTATTTT.